Below, 26 T cell receptor beta chains from the same sample are listed, as sequenced in a study of blood T cell repertoires in COVID-19. TCRdb's copy holds only in-frame clones and misses some; the assay was immunoSEQ multiplex PCR. In the table there are fewer than 350,000 clones, 80% to 90% of which are singletons. The sample was PBMCs or T cells enriched from blood (not recorded which). The origin of the receptors is a middle-aged woman with acute COVID-19.

The rearrangement uses TRBV6-4 and TRBJ2-7, with 10 bases that match TRBD2. The germline V gene encodes CDR1 MRHNA and CDR2 SNTAGT. The CDR3 sequence is 16 residues long. Trimming removed 6 bases from V and 2 bases from J; junction bases left unmatched: 10. The CDR3 nucleotides read TGTGCCAGCAGGTCCAGGGTAGCGGGAGGAACCTACGAGCAGTACTTC. It encodes CASRSRVAGGTYEQYF.

The chain carries TRBV19 and TRBJ1-3; a weak D match, TRBD1 (6 bases). The germline gives CDR1 LNHDA, CDR2 SQIVND (reference sequence). The V gene lost 4 bases and the J gene lost 4 bases, with 8 bases spanning the gap. The CDR3 covers 13 residues. The CDR3 sequence: CASSTGQGNTIYF. The CDR3 DNA reads TGTGCCAGTAGTACCGGACAGGGAAACACCATATATTTT.

The genes are TRBV19 and TRBJ2-1, with 9 positions matching TRBD2. The germline V gene encodes CDR1 LNHDA and CDR2 SQIVND (reference sequence). The V gene end was trimmed by 7 bases and the J gene end by 0 bases; junction bases not matched to a gene: 7. This CDR3 is built from 16 residues. In nucleotides, the CDR3 is TGTGCCAGTAAGGGGCGGGAGGGTAGCTCCTACAATGAGCAGTTCTTC. It is translated as CASKGREGSSYNEQFF. Using reference TRBV19 and TRBJ2-1 for the parts outside the CDR3, the full variable domain is DGGITQSPKYLFRKEGQNVTLSCEQNLNHDAMYWYRQDPGQGLRLIYYSQIVNDFQKGDIAEGYSVSREKKESFPLTVTSAQKNPTAFYLCASKGREGSSYNEQFFGPGTRLTVL.

This sequence joins TRBV5-5 and TRBJ1-5; unclear D gene. This CDR3 spans 18 amino acids. From germline, CDR1 is SGHKS and CDR2 YYEKEE (reference sequence). V was clipped by 1 base and J by 0 bases, with 17 bases between them. The CDR3 bases are TGTGCCAGCAGCTTGCGGGTCCGCGCTGATAGTAGCAATCAGCCCCAGCATTTT. This sequence encodes CASSLRVRADSSNQPQHF.

This clone was observed once. The genes are TRBV24-1 and TRBJ2-2, with D possibly matching TRBD2 (6 bases). CDR3 length: 15 residues. Germline assignment: CDR1 KGHDR and CDR2 SFDVKD. V was pared by 7 bases and J by 2 bases, with 13 bases between. CDR3 sequence (DNA): TGTGCCACCAGCCGCGGGACCTATAACACCGGGGAGCTGTTTTTT. Protein: CATSRGTYNTGELFF.

The chain combines TRBV27 with TRBJ2-2; D may be TRBD1 (5 bases). CDR1 is MNHEY and CDR2 is SMNVEV in the germline V gene (reference sequence). With 4 bases removed from V and 1 base from J, the gap between germline ends came to 7 bases. The CDR3 spans 14 residues. The CDR3 region is CASSSTGNTGELFF. The CDR3 nucleotides are TGTGCCAGCAGTTCCACAGGGAACACCGGGGAGCTGTTTTTT.

V usage is TRBV11-2 and J usage is TRBJ2-2; D remains ambiguous. The CDR3 covers 13 residues. Germline lookup yields CDR1 SGHAT and CDR2 FQNNGV. V lost 7 bases and J lost 8, with 14 bases in between. This CDR3 is CASNLLITGELFF. The CDR3 DNA reads TGTGCCAGCAACCTCCTAATTACGGGGGAGCTGTTTTTT.

The J gene is TRBJ1-5, the V gene TRBV25-1, with TRBD1 matching over 8 bases. The trim removed 4 bases at V and 3 bases at J, leaving 2 bases unmatched. CDR3 length equals 14 residues. The germline V gene encodes CDR1 MGHDK and CDR2 SYGVNS. The CDR3 sequence: CASSAQGDNQPQHF. CDR3 nucleotides: TGTGCCAGCAGTGCACAGGGGGACAATCAGCCCCAGCATTTT.

V usage is TRBV4-3 and J usage is TRBJ2-2; TRBD1 is a possible D gene (6 bases). The germline V gene has CDR1 LGHNA and CDR2 YSLEER. The CDR3 is 15 amino acids. Trimming cost V 1 base and J 5 bases, with 11 bases left between them. This CDR3 reads CASSQGAGDTGELFF. CDR3 DNA sequence: TGCGCCAGCAGCCAAGGGGCAGGGGATACCGGGGAGCTGTTTTTT.

The chain combines TRBV2 with TRBJ1-2; TRBD1 matches at 10 bases. This CDR3 region has 15 residues. From germline, CDR1 is SNHLY and CDR2 FYNNEI. Trimming cost V 6 bases and J 6 bases; bases outside gene matches: 10. Written as DNA, the CDR3 is TGTGCCAGCAGAGCATGGACAGGGGGGGTCCATGGCTACACCTTC. Translated, it gives CASRAWTGGVHGYTF.

The CDR3 protein is CASSLASGGLRETQYF. In DNA, the CDR3 is TGTGCCAGCAGCTTGGCTAGCGGGGGGTTACGGGAGACCCAGTACTTC. V usage is TRBV5-4 and J usage is TRBJ2-5, with 11 bases aligning to TRBD2. V dropped 0 bases and J dropped 5; count of bases not matched to a gene: 6. The CDR3 has 16 residues. CDR1 and CDR2 from the germline V gene are SGHNT and YYREEE (reference sequence).

The rearrangement links TRBV3-1 (or the pseudogene TRBV3-2) to TRBJ1-2, with TRBD1 matching 10 bases. Germline values: CDR1 LGHDT, CDR2 YNNKEL (reference sequence). The CDR3 consists of 15 residues. The V segment lost 4 bases and the J segment 10 bases; nucleotides outside the gene matches: 12. The CDR3 loop reads CASSRPNTGTGDYTF. CDR3 sequence (DNA): TGTGCCAGCAGCCGACCTAATACCGGGACAGGGGACTACACCTTC.

In its sample, this clone was seen many times. J is TRBJ1-2 and V is TRBV4-1; possibly TRBD1 for D (6 bases). CDR1 and CDR2 (germline): MGHRA, YSYEKL. This CDR3 is 16 amino acids long. The V end was cut by 3 bases, the J end by 5 bases, with 19 bases between. The DNA for the CDR3 is TGCGCCAGCAGCCACACAATCCTCAGGGGTCCATATGGCTACACCTTC. Translation: CASSHTILRGPYGYTF.

V gene TRBV7-6 combines with J gene TRBJ2-7; possible D gene TRBD1, 7 bases. The CDR3 sequence is 16 residues long. CDR1 SGHVS and CDR2 FNYEAQ come from the germline V gene. V gave up 4 bases and J gave up 2 bases, with 18 bases separating them. CDR3: CASSSGGKGGTYEQYF. CDR3 DNA: TGTGCCAGCAGCTCCGGGGGAAAAGGGGGCACCTACGAGCAGTACTTC.

The chain joins TRBV27 to TRBJ1-2, with 8 bases aligning to TRBD1. Unmatched junction bases numbered 3, after V lost 2 bases and J lost 7 bases. Germline CDR1 and CDR2: MNHEY and SMNVEV (reference sequence). The CDR3 has 13 amino acids. CDR3 bases: TGTGCCAGCAGTTTAAGGACAGGGAGTGGCTACACCTTC. This codes for CASSLRTGSGYTF.

The genes are TRBV7-3 and TRBJ2-1, with 7 nucleotides matching TRBD1. The CDR3 sequence is 15 residues long. The germline gives CDR1 SGHTA, CDR2 FQGTGA. V gave up 1 base and J gave up 5 bases; unmatched junction bases: 5. The CDR3 loop reads CASSLIAGTDNEQFF. As DNA, the CDR3 is TGTGCCAGCAGCTTAATTGCCGGGACAGACAATGAGCAGTTCTTC.

The chain recombines TRBV7-2 with TRBJ2-1, with 13 bases fitting TRBD2. V shed 5 bases, J shed 10 bases, and the junction held 5 bases outside the gene matches. CDR1 and CDR2 (germline): SGHTA, FQGNSA. The CDR3 sequence is 14 residues long. CDR3 region: CASSQGLAGEEQFF. CDR3 nucleotides: TGTGCCAGCAGCCAAGGACTAGCGGGGGAGGAGCAGTTCTTC.

V is TRBV19 and J is TRBJ1-2, with D tentatively TRBD1 (5 bases). The germline V gene has CDR1 LNHDA and CDR2 SQIVND (reference sequence). The CDR3 contains 12 residues. V was shortened by 5 bases and J by 5 bases, with 9 bases between the two germline ends. The CDR3 nucleotides are TGTGCCAGTAGTTCCCAGGGTTATGGCTACACCTTC. It translates to CASSSQGYGYTF.

The J gene is TRBJ2-1, the V gene TRBV9, with D perhaps TRBD2 (5 bases). Per the germline V gene, CDR1 is SGDLS and CDR2 is YYNGEE. The CDR3 is 17 amino acids. The V end lost 0 bases, the J end lost 0 bases, and 13 bases lay between the germline ends. The CDR3 protein is CASSVVGSRGSYNEQFF. The CDR3 DNA reads as TGTGCCAGCAGCGTAGTAGGCTCCCGGGGCTCCTACAATGAGCAGTTCTTC. The full variable domain, in which reference TRBV9 and TRBJ2-1 provide the parts outside the CDR3, is DSGVTQTPKHLITATGQRVTLRCSPRSGDLSVYWYQQSLDQGLQFLIQYYNGEERAKGNILERFSAQQFPDLHSELNLSSLELGDSALYFCASSVVGSRGSYNEQFFGPGTRLTVL.

As for this clone: A read error may account for a junction end that differs from germline. This chain joins TRBV9 and TRBJ2-2, with TRBD2 matching over 7 bases. Germline CDR1 reads SGDLS; CDR2 reads YYNGEE. The CDR3 length is 16 residues. CDR3 nucleotides: TGTGCCAGCAGCGTAGGCTTGAGCGGGAACGCCGGGGAGCTGTTTTTT. Translating it yields CASSVGLSGNAGELFF.

For the CDR3, the DNA is TGTGCCAGCAGCCCCCGAGGCTTCACCAATCAGCCCCAGCATTTT. This codes for CASSPRGFTNQPQHF. This rearrangement joins TRBV5-6 to TRBJ1-5; D is ambiguous. The V end was cut by 4 bases, the J end by 3 bases, with 14 bases between. The germline V gene encodes CDR1 SGHDT and CDR2 YYEEEE. This CDR3 contains 15 residues.

This CDR3 reads CASSLDSTGYEGYTF. The CDR3 DNA reads TGTGCCAGCAGCTTAGATTCGACAGGTTATGAGGGCTACACCTTC. The chain recombines TRBV11-2 with TRBJ1-2, with D possibly being TRBD1 (6 bases). CDR1 is SGHAT, CDR2 FQNNGV, per germline. V lost 0 bases and J 8 bases, leaving 16 bases between the germline ends. The CDR3 has 15 residues.

This clone was observed a handful of times. CDR3 residues: CAISETPYNSPLHF. DNA of the CDR3: TGTGCCATCAGTGAAACACCTTATAATTCACCCCTCCACTTT. V and J are TRBV10-3 and TRBJ1-6; no definite D call. CDR3 size: 14 residues. Germline values: CDR1 ENHRY, CDR2 SYGVKD. V lost 3 bases, J lost 4 bases, and 7 bases lay in between.

This chain joins TRBV27 and TRBJ1-4, with D possibly being TRBD1 (6 bases). Trimming removed 7 bases from V and 0 bases from J, with 15 bases in between. The CDR3 totals 16 residues. The V gene's germline CDR1 is MNHEY and CDR2 SMNVEV (reference sequence). CDR3 region: CASINRTETTNEKLFF. The CDR3 DNA reads as TGTGCCAGCATCAACCGGACAGAAACAACTAATGAAAAACTGTTTTTT.

V gene TRBV28 combines with J gene TRBJ2-1, with D perhaps TRBD1 (6 bases). Per germline, CDR1 MDHEN and CDR2 SYDVKM. This CDR3 contains 20 residues. V was pared by 5 bases and J by 0 bases, with 26 bases between. The CDR3 region is CASSQQGLFLLESSYNEQFF. The CDR3 region has the DNA TGTGCCAGCAGTCAACAGGGTCTGTTCTTGTTAGAAAGCTCCTACAATGAGCAGTTCTTC.

The V call is TRBV5-6, the J call TRBJ1-1; 10 bases agree with TRBD1. The CDR3 is 14 amino acids. Unmatched junction bases numbered 4, after V lost 4 bases and J lost 4 bases. Germline lookup yields CDR1 SGHDT and CDR2 YYEEEE. This chain's CDR3 is CASSPDRGVTEAFF. The CDR3 coding sequence is TGTGCCAGCAGCCCGGACAGGGGGGTCACTGAAGCTTTCTTT.